A single sample gave rise to the 25 T cell receptor beta chains below, sequenced in a study of cytomegalovirus exposure and HLA in healthy donors. The primer mix had 60 Vbeta and 13 Jbeta primers. TCRdb's copy holds only in-frame clones and misses some; the assay was immunoSEQ multiplex PCR. Among some 150,000 clones, approximately 79% were seen once, and the ten largest hold 1.1%. Sequencing was done on a sample of PBMCs. All receptors come from a male donor in good health and CMV-seronegative.

The chain uses TRBV7-9 and TRBJ2-3; the match to TRBD1 covers 7 bases. V lost 5 bases to trimming and J lost 6 bases; unmatched junction nucleotides: 14. CDR1 and CDR2 (germline): SEHNR, FQNEAQ (reference sequence). This CDR3 contains 16 residues. This chain's CDR3 is CASSVSGTAKEDTQYF. CDR3 bases: TGTGCCAGCAGCGTCTCCGGGACAGCTAAGGAGGATACGCAGTATTTT.

V and J are TRBV5-4 and TRBJ2-7; 7 bases are shared with TRBD1. The V and J ends lost 0 bases and 3 bases, in that order; junction bases with no gene match: 3. This CDR3 has 14 residues. CDR1 is SGHNT and CDR2 is YYREEE in the germline V gene (reference sequence). CDR3 coding DNA: TGTGCCAGCAGCTTGGACCAGGGGGACTACGAGCAGTACTTC. It is translated as CASSLDQGDYEQYF.

The rearrangement links TRBV6-5 to TRBJ1-5, with a possible D match to TRBD1 (5 bases). Germline-derived CDR1 and CDR2 are MNHEY and SVGAGI. Trimming removed 0 bases from V and 4 bases from J, with 13 bases in between. This CDR3 contains 16 residues. CDR3 DNA: TGTGCCAGCAGTTACTCGAGGGGTGGGAGGAATCAGCCCCAGCATTTT. Amino acid sequence: CASSYSRGGRNQPQHF.

With respect to this clone: No conserved phenylalanine or tryptophan is present at the end of the CDR3, so a read error is the likely explanation. The DNA is omitted, as the CDR3 cannot be located on it reliably, and the CDR3 follows TCRdb's listing. The chain's CDR3 is CASSFLGRDS. The genes are TRBV11-3 and TRBJ2-7; the D call TRBD2 from the table was never checked on the DNA. Germline assignment: CDR1 SGHNT and CDR2 YENEEA. The CDR3 is 10 amino acids long, termini counted.

J is TRBJ2-2 and V is TRBV30; D remains ambiguous. V gave up 0 bases and J gave up 5 bases, with 13 bases separating them. CDR1 GTSNPN and CDR2 SVGIG come from the germline V gene (reference sequence). The CDR3 runs 15 residues. Here the CDR3 DNA reads TGTGCCTGGAGTGTACGAGGCCTTGGGACCGGGGAGCTGTTTTTT. Protein product: CAWSVRGLGTGELFF.

The chain uses TRBV7-9 and TRBJ1-5; D perhaps matches TRBD1 (6 bases). V was cut by 5 bases and J by 0 bases, with 8 bases left in between. This CDR3 is built from 14 residues. Germline V gene data show CDR1 as SEHNR and CDR2 as FQNEAQ (reference sequence). The CDR3 here is CASSLDSSNQPQHF. As DNA, the CDR3 is TGTGCCAGCAGCCTGGACAGTAGCAATCAGCCCCAGCATTTT.

The rearrangement joins TRBV5-1 to TRBJ2-3; 8 positions agree with TRBD2. CDR1 is SGHRS, CDR2 YFSETQ, per germline. The CDR3 has 15 amino acids. The V and J ends lost 5 bases and 2 bases, in that order; junction bases with no gene match: 7. The CDR3 DNA is TGCGCCAGCAGAGTTACTAGCGGAGACACAGATACGCAGTATTTT. Protein product: CASRVTSGDTDTQYF.

The chain carries TRBV30 and TRBJ2-7, with D possibly being TRBD2 (6 bases). CDR1 and CDR2 from the germline V gene are GTSNPN and SVGIG (reference sequence). The length of the CDR3 is 12 residues. The V end was cut by 5 bases, the J end by 5 bases, with 13 bases between. CDR3: CAWGRGRHEQYF. For the CDR3, the DNA is TGTGCCTGGGGTCGGGGGAGGCACGAGCAGTACTTC.

For the CDR3, the DNA is TGCAGCGTTGGACAGGGGGTCTCCTACGAGCAGTACTTC. Protein: CSVGQGVSYEQYF. The chain combines TRBV29-1 with TRBJ2-7; TRBD1 matches 9 bases. Germline CDR1 and CDR2: SQVTM and ANQGSEA. V was clipped by 4 bases and J by 0 bases; unmatched bases: 1. The CDR3 is 13 amino acids.

The chain combines TRBV5-4 with TRBJ2-2, with TRBD1 as a possible D gene (5 bases). The CDR3 is 14 residues long. Germline CDR1 is SGHNT and CDR2 is YYREEE (reference sequence). V lost 3 bases and J 3 bases, leaving 9 bases between the germline ends. The DNA for the CDR3 is TGTGCCAGCAGCTCCCCCAGGGACACCGGGGAGCTGTTTTTT. Translated: CASSSPRDTGELFF.

The chain recombines TRBV18 with TRBJ1-1; 7 nucleotides line up with TRBD1. Germline V lookup: CDR1 KGHSH, CDR2 LQKENI. There are 14 residues in the CDR3. With 3 bases clipped from V and 5 bases from J, the junction kept 6 bases outside the gene matches. The CDR3 is CASSPPTGSTEAFF. In nucleotides, the CDR3 is TGTGCCAGCTCACCGCCGACAGGGTCAACTGAAGCTTTCTTT.

The rearrangement joins TRBV30 to TRBJ1-5; D might be TRBD1 (5 bases). The CDR3 spans 12 residues. CDR1 GTSNPN and CDR2 SVGIG come from the germline V gene (reference sequence). V lost 0 bases to trimming and J lost 11 bases, with 11 bases between them. The CDR3 sequence is CAWSVSPRAQHF. In nucleotides, the CDR3 is TGTGCCTGGAGTGTGAGCCCCAGGGCCCAGCATTTT. Using reference TRBV30 and TRBJ1-5 for the parts outside the CDR3, the full variable domain is SQTIHQWPATLVQPVGSPLSLECTVEGTSNPNLYWYRQAAGRGLQLLFYSVGIGQISSEVPQNLSASRPQDRQFILSSKKLLLSDSGFYLCAWSVSPRAQHFGDGTRLSIL.

The chain combines TRBV10-3 with TRBJ2-3; D gene uncertain. The V and J ends lost 8 bases and 6 bases respectively, with 9 bases between them. CDR1 and CDR2 (germline): ENHRY, SYGVKD. This CDR3 is built from 11 residues. The CDR3 sequence is CAIRSVDTQYF. The CDR3 nucleotides are TGTGCCATCCGGAGTGTCGATACGCAGTATTTT.

The gene calls are TRBV6-1 and TRBJ2-3, with 10 bases lining up with TRBD1. The CDR3 loop spans 14 amino acids. After removal of 10 bases from V and 2 bases from J, the junction contained 6 bases not matched to a gene. Germline V CDR1 and CDR2: MNHNS, SASEGT. CDR3 residues: CATRQGALTDTQYF. The DNA for the CDR3 is TGTGCCACCCGACAGGGGGCCCTCACAGATACGCAGTATTTT.

The chain recombines TRBV5-4 with TRBJ2-4; TRBD1 matches 7 bases. The CDR3 spans 16 residues. Germline values: CDR1 SGHNT, CDR2 YYREEE (reference sequence). V was clipped by 4 bases and J by 0 bases; unmatched bases: 7. The CDR3 DNA sequence: TGTGCCAGCAGCCCGACAGGGACACTAGCCAAAAACATTCAGTACTTC. It translates to CASSPTGTLAKNIQYF.

The J gene is TRBJ1-6, the V gene TRBV14, with TRBD1 as a possible D gene (6 bases). Germline V gene data show CDR1 as SGHDN and CDR2 as FVKESK. The CDR3 is 17 amino acids. The germline V and J ends were trimmed by 1 base and 0 bases, with 10 bases remaining between them. CDR3 sequence reads: CASSQGTASSYNSPLHF. Here the CDR3 DNA reads TGTGCCAGCAGCCAAGGGACAGCTAGCTCCTATAATTCACCCCTCCACTTT.

The CDR3 is CASSPGQGARGYTF. For the CDR3, the DNA is TGTGCCAGCTCACCCGGACAGGGGGCTCGTGGCTACACCTTC. J is TRBJ1-2 and V is TRBV18, with 11 bases matching TRBD1. Germline V gene lookup returns CDR1 KGHSH and CDR2 LQKENI. V lost 3 bases, J lost 7 bases, and 4 bases stayed unmatched. The CDR3 runs 14 residues.

This clone turned up a few times. This chain connects TRBV6-5 to TRBJ2-7; the D gene is possibly TRBD1 (5 bases). The CDR3 sequence is 14 residues long. Germline CDR1 and CDR2: MNHEY and SVGAGI. Trimming removed 6 bases at V and 0 bases at J, with 12 bases between. CDR3 DNA sequence: TGTGCCAGCAGCCGTGACAGTAGCTCCTACGAGCAGTACTTC. Residues: CASSRDSSSYEQYF.

The rearrangement joins TRBV6-5 to TRBJ1-4, with TRBD1 matching over 9 bases. Looked up from germline, CDR1 is MNHEY and CDR2 is SVGAGI. CDR3 size: 15 residues. Trimming cost V 6 bases and J 8 bases; bases outside gene matches: 10. CDR3 residues: CASSPGTGLWEKLFF. In DNA form, the CDR3 reads TGTGCCAGCAGCCCTGGGACAGGGCTTTGGGAAAAACTGTTTTTT.

V gene TRBV19 combines with J gene TRBJ1-2, with 8 nucleotides matching TRBD1. Per the germline V gene, CDR1 is LNHDA and CDR2 is SQIVND (reference sequence). V was clipped by 2 bases and J by 0 bases; unmatched bases: 2. The CDR3 is made up of 15 amino acids. The CDR3 nucleotides are TGTGCCAGTAGTATACAGGGGGCGCCTAACTATGGCTACACCTTC. It specifies CASSIQGAPNYGYTF.

The rearrangement uses TRBV6-5 and TRBJ1-5; 7 nucleotides match TRBD1. With V trimmed by 4 bases and J by 2 bases, 8 bases remained unmatched. Germline V gives CDR1 MNHEY, CDR2 SVGAGI. The CDR3 is 16 amino acids. CDR3 in DNA: TGTGCCAGCAGTTCCCCAGGGGGTGGCGGCAATCAGCCCCAGCATTTT. It codes for CASSSPGGGGNQPQHF.

The chain couples TRBV7-9 to TRBJ2-5; 9 bases agree with TRBD2. J was trimmed by 5 bases and V by 5 bases; bases with no gene match: 9. The germline gives CDR1 SEHNR, CDR2 FQNEAQ (reference sequence). CDR3 length: 15 residues. The CDR3 here is CASSPSGGGEETQYF. The CDR3, as DNA: TGTGCCAGCAGCCCCTCCGGCGGGGGGGAGGAGACCCAGTACTTC.

This clone is a singleton in its sample. The limits of the CDR3 on the DNA are not certain, so only TCRdb's listed CDR3 is given. This rearrangement joins TRBV29-1 to TRBJ1-2; no check of the table's D call, TRBD1, against the DNA was made. A total of 11 residues make up the CDR3, ends included. CDR1 SQVTM and CDR2 ANQGSEA come from the germline V gene. CDR3 amino acids: CSVGQGNGHTF.

This clone was seen a single time. The chain joins TRBV9 to TRBJ1-5; 10 bases fit TRBD1. Germline V lookup: CDR1 SGDLS, CDR2 YYNGEE. The CDR3 covers 15 residues. Germline trimming cut 3 bases from V and 3 bases from J; bases unmatched to any gene: 3. CDR3 region: CASSETGGPNQPQHF. CDR3 in DNA: TGTGCCAGCAGCGAGACAGGGGGCCCCAATCAGCCCCAGCATTTT.

Only a few counts were recorded for this clone. V and J are TRBV7-9 and TRBJ1-2; maybe TRBD1 (5 bases). From germline, CDR1 is SEHNR and CDR2 FQNEAQ (reference sequence). This CDR3 region has 15 residues. V was shortened by 2 bases and J by 4 bases, with 14 bases between the two germline ends. The CDR3 DNA reads TGTGCCAGCAGCTTATCGGGAGGGGCCGGCTATGGCTACACCTTC. Translating gives CASSLSGGAGYGYTF.